Below, one T cell receptor beta chain is given with its context. No antigen is known for it. The entry originates in a study of T-cell memory formation after mild COVID-19. Study-level background: TCR clustering was largely donor specific. General study points: A balance of CD4 and CD8 characterized clones contracting day 15 to 85, whereas later expanders leaned CD4+. Largely, contracting CD4+ clones fell within CM and EM, and contracting CD8+ clones within EMRA.

V gave up 0 bases and J gave up 4 bases, with 11 bases separating them. The germline gives CDR1 SGDLS, CDR2 YYNGEE. CDR3 size: 14 residues. TCRdb analysed the 5' RACE reads with MiXCR anew, one entry per CDR3 protein. The sample carries a few hundred thousand distinct CDR3 sequences, over 9.5% recorded once. This clonotype was obtained from a man aged 18 to 30 who had mild COVID-19 (a few samples of this study predate the infection). Cell type and time point are not known. The rearrangement uses TRBV9 and TRBJ2-7, with D perhaps TRBD1 or TRBD2 (5 bases each). The specimen was PBMCs or a T cell subset sorted from them (not recorded which). The CDR3 is CASSVGGVPYEQYF. In DNA, the CDR3 is TGTGCCAGCAGCGTAGGAGGGGTTCCGTACGAGCAGTACTTC.